The 25 T cell receptor beta chains in this list originate from one sample, sequenced in a study of cytomegalovirus exposure and HLA in healthy donors. The PCR ran on 60 Vbeta and 13 Jbeta primers. Produced via immunoSEQ multiplex PCR; TCRdb's table is partial and in-frame only. The sample lists 200,000 to 300,000 clones, approximately 85% occurring once. The sample consisted of PBMCs. These receptors came from a girl aged 2 to 10 in good health and CMV-seronegative.

The chain is built from TRBV19 and TRBJ2-1; D may be TRBD2 (5 bases). Germline assignment: CDR1 LNHDA and CDR2 SQIVND (reference sequence). This CDR3 is built from 13 residues. The germline V and J ends were trimmed by 0 bases and 10 bases, with 10 bases remaining between them. The CDR3 region has the DNA TGTGCCAGTAGTATAGATCCCCGGGGAGAGCAGTTCTTC. As protein: CASSIDPRGEQFF. The full variable domain, in which reference TRBV19 and TRBJ2-1 provide the parts outside the CDR3, is DGGITQSPKYLFRKEGQNVTLSCEQNLNHDAMYWYRQDPGQGLRLIYYSQIVNDFQKGDIAEGYSVSREKKESFPLTVTSAQKNPTAFYLCASSIDPRGEQFFGPGTRLTVL.

The CDR3 nucleotides read TGCGCCAGCAGTGATAGGGCAGGGGGCAGGAACACTGAAGCTTTCTTT. Its protein is CASSDRAGGRNTEAFF. The chain uses TRBV10-2 and TRBJ1-1, with 8 bases fitting TRBD1. This CDR3 contains 16 residues. The V and J ends lost 3 bases and 1 base, in that order; junction bases with no gene match: 7. CDR1 is WSHSY, CDR2 SAAADI, per germline.

The CDR3 DNA follows: TGCGCCAGCAGTGAGTTGGGGCTAGACGGATACGAGCAGTACTTC. It is translated as CASSELGLDGYEQYF. This chain links TRBV10-1 with TRBJ2-7; D might be TRBD1 (5 bases). The V gene's germline CDR1 is WNHNN and CDR2 SYGVQD (reference sequence). This CDR3 has 15 amino acids. V gave up 1 base and J gave up 4 bases, with 14 bases separating them.

This clone showed up just a few times. This chain links TRBV5-6 with TRBJ2-1; D call uncertain. Trimming took off 5 bases at V and 6 bases at J, with 9 bases between the two ends. CDR1 is SGHDT, CDR2 YYEEEE, per germline. The CDR3 loop spans 12 amino acids. CDR3 sequence reads: CASRFLRNEQFF. The CDR3 coding sequence is TGTGCCAGCAGGTTTCTTCGCAATGAGCAGTTCTTC.

As concerns this clone: Other DNA sequences of this sample code for an identical CDR3. The genes are TRBV2 and TRBJ2-2; TRBD1 agrees at 10 bases. The CDR3 sequence is 15 residues long. After removal of 6 bases from V and 2 bases from J, the junction contained 3 bases not matched to a gene. Germline assignment: CDR1 SNHLY and CDR2 FYNNEI. The CDR3 reads CASRRQGANTGELFF. The CDR3 nucleotides are TGTGCCAGCAGGAGACAGGGGGCCAACACCGGGGAGCTGTTTTTT.

V is TRBV5-8 and J is TRBJ2-7, with TRBD1 matching 9 bases. The length of the CDR3 is 15 residues. After removal of 6 bases from V and 2 bases from J, the junction contained 9 bases not matched to a gene. CDR1 is SGHTS and CDR2 is YDEGEE in the germline V gene. The CDR3 region is CASTLPGTGTYEQYF. The CDR3, as DNA: TGTGCCAGCACCCTACCCGGGACAGGGACCTACGAGCAGTACTTC.

The chain's CDR3 is CSVPRTSMNTEAFF. CDR3 nucleotide sequence: TGCAGCGTTCCCCGCACCAGTATGAACACTGAAGCTTTCTTT. The rearrangement joins TRBV29-1 to TRBJ1-1; D is uncertain. CDR1 is SQVTM, CDR2 ANQGSEA, per germline. CDR3 size: 14 residues. Trimming removed 5 bases at V and 0 bases at J, with 13 bases between.

The CDR3, as DNA: TGTGCCTGGGGAACTCGACAAAGCTATGGCTACACCTTC. It specifies CAWGTRQSYGYTF. The chain employs TRBV30 and TRBJ1-2; D is unresolved. Between the trimmed V and J ends, which lost 5 bases and 4 bases, there was a span of 14 bases. Germline CDR1 and CDR2: GTSNPN and SVGIG (reference sequence). The CDR3 covers 13 residues. Full variable domain (rest looked up from reference TRBV30 and TRBJ1-2): SQTIHQWPATLVQPVGSPLSLECTVEGTSNPNLYWYRQAAGRGLQLLFYSVGIGQISSEVPQNLSASRPQDRQFILSSKKLLLSDSGFYLCAWGTRQSYGYTFGSGTRLTVV.

This chain links TRBV11-3 with TRBJ2-3; TRBD2 is a possible D gene (6 bases). Germline assignment: CDR1 SGHNT and CDR2 YENEEA. The CDR3 is made up of 16 amino acids. The ends were cut back, 8 bases at V and 6 bases at J, with 24 bases in the middle. Written as DNA, the CDR3 is TGTGCCAGCGATTACCCCGGACTACCCTGTACGGATACGCAGTATTTT. The encoded protein is CASDYPGLPCTDTQYF.

V gene TRBV5-1 combines with J gene TRBJ1-1, with D unclear. The germline V and J ends were trimmed by 1 base and 0 bases, with 7 bases remaining between them. The CDR3 covers 14 residues. The V gene's germline CDR1 is SGHRS and CDR2 YFSETQ. For the CDR3, the DNA is TGCGCCAGCAGCTTGTTGTCGTTGAACACTGAAGCTTTCTTT. Translated, it gives CASSLLSLNTEAFF.

The V gene is TRBV10-3, the J gene TRBJ1-2, with D hard to call. The length of the CDR3 is 14 residues. Germline V lookup: CDR1 ENHRY, CDR2 SYGVKD. V gave up 4 bases and J gave up 4 bases, with 13 bases separating them. The CDR3 reads CAISGFQEVYGYTF. Written as DNA, the CDR3 is TGTGCCATCAGTGGTTTCCAGGAGGTCTATGGCTACACCTTC.

V usage is TRBV9 and J usage is TRBJ1-5; the D gene is possibly TRBD1 (6 bases). The CDR3 has 14 amino acids. V lost 4 bases, J lost 5 bases, and 13 bases lay in between. Germline CDR1 reads SGDLS; CDR2 reads YYNGEE. The CDR3 sequence is CASSLGGRDQPQHF. The CDR3 coding sequence is TGTGCCAGCAGCCTGGGGGGGCGCGATCAGCCCCAGCATTTT.

This clone was counted between two and nine times. The genes are TRBV5-4 and TRBJ1-2, with D maybe TRBD1 (5 bases). Germline CDR1 SGHNT, CDR2 YYREEE (reference sequence). The CDR3 is made up of 13 amino acids. The V end was cut by 4 bases, the J end by 4 bases, with 11 bases between. The CDR3 region has the DNA TGTGCCAGCAGCCAGCAGGGTTTCTATGGCTACACCTTC. Translated: CASSQQGFYGYTF.

This chain joins TRBV19 and TRBJ1-2; D call uncertain. Germline V gene lookup returns CDR1 LNHDA and CDR2 SQIVND (reference sequence). The length of the CDR3 is 14 residues. Trimming stripped 6 bases from V and 4 bases from J, with 15 bases between. The CDR3 is CASSLERSSYGYTF. CDR3 nucleotide sequence: TGTGCCAGTAGCCTGGAGAGGTCTAGCTATGGCTACACCTTC.

The chain carries TRBV7-9 and TRBJ1-1; D ambiguous. V gave up 4 bases and J gave up 3 bases, with 12 bases separating them. Germline CDR1 SEHNR, CDR2 FQNEAQ (reference sequence). The CDR3 loop spans 14 amino acids. The CDR3 bases are TGTGCCAGCAGCTCAGGCGGGGATGACACTGAAGCTTTCTTT. Protein sequence: CASSSGGDDTEAFF.

This chain joins TRBV27 and TRBJ2-3; a possible D gene is TRBD2 (6 bases). The ends were cut back, 5 bases at V and 3 bases at J, with 12 bases in the middle. The CDR3 is 14 residues long. Germline CDR1 reads MNHEY; CDR2 reads SMNVEV (reference sequence). In DNA, the CDR3 is TGTGCCAGCAGTGTGGGGGGAAGGACAGATACGCAGTATTTT. It specifies CASSVGGRTDTQYF.

The rearrangement uses TRBV5-1 and TRBJ2-5; weak D call: TRBD1 (6 bases). The J call could be wrong; TRBJ2-7 is a better fit for the DNA end. The CDR3 runs to 12 residues. The germline V gene has CDR1 SGHRS and CDR2 YFSETQ. The CDR3 loop reads CASSFQGSEQYF. CDR3 nucleotide sequence: TGCGCCAGCAGCTTCCAGGGGAGCGAGCAGTACTTC.

The V gene is TRBV7-2, the J gene TRBJ2-1; D not resolved. Germline values: CDR1 SGHTA, CDR2 FQGNSA. The germline V and J ends were trimmed by 3 bases and 7 bases, with 7 bases remaining between them. This CDR3 is 12 amino acids long. CDR3 region: CASSFFVNEQFF. The CDR3 nucleotides read TGTGCCAGCAGCTTCTTTGTAAATGAGCAGTTCTTC.

The chain employs TRBV6-5 and TRBJ1-5; TRBD1 agrees at 10 bases. This CDR3 is 15 amino acids long. The V and J ends lost 6 bases and 5 bases, in that order; junction bases with no gene match: 7. The germline CDR1 and CDR2 sequences are MNHEY and SVGAGI. DNA for the CDR3: TGTGCCAGCAGGAAGACAGGGGGCCTCCATCAGCCCCAGCATTTT. This codes for CASRKTGGLHQPQHF.

DNA of the CDR3: TGCGCCAGCAGCGCCATACAGGGTCCTGAGCAGTTCTTC. It encodes CASSAIQGPEQFF. The rearrangement joins TRBV5-1 to TRBJ2-1; the D gene is possibly TRBD1 (6 bases). CDR3 length: 13 residues. Trimming removed 4 bases from V and 9 bases from J, with 14 bases in between. In germline, CDR1 is SGHRS, CDR2 YFSETQ.

This clone was seen a handful of times. V usage is TRBV19 and J usage is TRBJ1-2, with unresolved D. Germline V gene lookup returns CDR1 LNHDA and CDR2 SQIVND (reference sequence). The CDR3 sequence is 14 residues long. V was trimmed by 2 bases and J by 4 bases, leaving 11 bases between them. Here the CDR3 reads CASSIWRYLYGYTF. Written as DNA, the CDR3 is TGTGCCAGTAGTATATGGAGGTATCTCTATGGCTACACCTTC. Based on the CDR3 plus reference TRBV19 and TRBJ1-2, the full variable domain is DGGITQSPKYLFRKEGQNVTLSCEQNLNHDAMYWYRQDPGQGLRLIYYSQIVNDFQKGDIAEGYSVSREKKESFPLTVTSAQKNPTAFYLCASSIWRYLYGYTFGSGTRLTVV.

The chain uses TRBV12-5 and TRBJ2-3; 7 bases line up with TRBD2. Germline V lookup: CDR1 LGHNT, CDR2 FRNRAP. Losses at the gene ends were 3 bases for V and 6 bases for J; bases not matched to a gene: 6. This CDR3 contains 14 residues. The DNA for the CDR3 is TGTGCTAGTGGTTTTTCCGGGGGAGGGGATACGCAGTATTTT. Translated, it gives CASGFSGGGDTQYF.

The chain uses TRBV5-1 and TRBJ2-5; D possibly corresponds to TRBD1 (5 bases). The J call may be in error: the DNA end matches TRBJ2-7 better. Germline assignment: CDR1 SGHRS and CDR2 YFSETQ. CDR3 length: 16 residues. CDR3 in amino acids: CASSLGHQGIGSEQYF. The CDR3 coding sequence is TGCGCCAGCAGCTTGGGCCACCAGGGAATAGGGTCCGAGCAGTACTTC.

This chain links TRBV6-5 with TRBJ1-3; D not certain. With 10 bases removed from V and 0 bases from J, the gap between germline ends came to 7 bases. The CDR3 contains 12 residues. Germline CDR1 reads MNHEY; CDR2 reads SVGAGI. The CDR3, as DNA: TGTGCCACCCGAGGCTCTGGAAACACCATATATTTT. Its translation is CATRGSGNTIYF.

This clone was picked up one time. J is TRBJ2-5 and V is TRBV19; 8 nucleotides match TRBD2. The CDR3 length is 14 residues. V was clipped by 3 bases and J by 4 bases; unmatched bases: 4. Germline CDR1 and CDR2: LNHDA and SQIVND (reference sequence). CDR3 region: CASSIRGGRETQYF. CDR3 bases: TGTGCCAGTAGTATCCGGGGGGGCCGAGAGACCCAGTACTTC.